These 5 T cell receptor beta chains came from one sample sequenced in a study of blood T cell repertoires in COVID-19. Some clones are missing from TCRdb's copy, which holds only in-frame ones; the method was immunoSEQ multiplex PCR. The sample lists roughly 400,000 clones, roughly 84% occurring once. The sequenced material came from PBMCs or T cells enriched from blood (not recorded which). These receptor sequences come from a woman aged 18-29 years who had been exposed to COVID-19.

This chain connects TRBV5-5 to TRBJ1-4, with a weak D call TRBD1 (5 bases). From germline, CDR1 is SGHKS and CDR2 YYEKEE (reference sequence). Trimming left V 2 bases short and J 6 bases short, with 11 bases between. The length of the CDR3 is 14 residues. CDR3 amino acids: CASSLDSGYEKLFF. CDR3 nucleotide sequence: TGTGCCAGCAGCTTAGACAGTGGGTATGAAAAACTGTTTTTT. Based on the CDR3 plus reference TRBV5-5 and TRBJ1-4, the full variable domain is DAGVTQSPTHLIKTRGQQVTLRCSPISGHKSVSWYQQVLGQGPQFIFQYYEKEERGRGNFPDRFSARQFPNYSSELNVNALLLGDSALYLCASSLDSGYEKLFFGSGTQLSVL.

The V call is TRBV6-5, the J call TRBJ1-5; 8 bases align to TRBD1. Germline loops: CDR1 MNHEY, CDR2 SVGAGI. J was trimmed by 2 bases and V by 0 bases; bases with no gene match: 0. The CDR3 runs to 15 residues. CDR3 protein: CASSYSGQGNQPQHF. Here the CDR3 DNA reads TGTGCCAGCAGTTACTCGGGACAGGGCAATCAGCCCCAGCATTTT.

The CDR3 nucleotides read TGTGCCAGCAGCGTAGGCGGGGTACCGGGACTAGCGATATACAATGAGCAGTTCTTC. Encoded protein: CASSVGGVPGLAIYNEQFF. The chain uses TRBV9 and TRBJ2-1; 10 bases match TRBD2. The CDR3 loop spans 19 amino acids. V trimming: 0 bases; J trimming: 4 bases; junction bases outside the gene matches: 13. The germline V gene has CDR1 SGDLS and CDR2 YYNGEE.

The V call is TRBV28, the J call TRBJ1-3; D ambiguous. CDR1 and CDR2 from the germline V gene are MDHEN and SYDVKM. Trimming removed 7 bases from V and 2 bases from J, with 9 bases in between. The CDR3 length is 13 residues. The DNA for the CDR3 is TGTGCCAGCAAATTCGAGACTGGAAACACCATATATTTT. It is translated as CASKFETGNTIYF.

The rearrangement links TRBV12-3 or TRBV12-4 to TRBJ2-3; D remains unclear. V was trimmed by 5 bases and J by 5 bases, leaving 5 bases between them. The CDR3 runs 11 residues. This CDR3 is CASSNIDTQYF. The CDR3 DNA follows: TGTGCCAGCAGTAACATAGATACGCAGTATTTT.